The T cell receptor beta chain described here comes from a study of blood T cells in healthy people across ages. The V and J ends lost 6 bases and 1 base respectively, with 12 bases between them. CDR3 length: 14 residues. Germline V lookup: CDR1 MNHEY, CDR2 SVGEGT. Remarks on this clonotype: Its matching antigen is unknown.

The authors ran a second PCR of roughly 6 to 12 cycles using a sample-barcoded 5' primer and a J-beta primer mix. All samples gave at least 2.5 million CDR3-containing paired-end reads. MiXCR, applied by TCRdb to the 5' RACE reads, yields one record per CDR3 protein. The table records hundreds of thousands of distinct CDR3 sequences, around two fifths of them present only once. Whole-study results and caveats: TCR beta diversity was tightly associated with the proportion of naive T cells. Among T cells, TCR beta diversity per million cells dropped roughly linearly as age rose.

Sequencing was performed on blood. The J gene is TRBJ2-5, the V gene TRBV6-2 or TRBV6-3, with D perhaps matching TRBD1 (6 bases). This receptor was identified in an elderly man in good health. In nucleotides, the CDR3 is TGTGCCAGCAGGGGACAATGGTCCCAAGAGACCCAGTACTTC. Its translation is CASRGQWSQETQYF.